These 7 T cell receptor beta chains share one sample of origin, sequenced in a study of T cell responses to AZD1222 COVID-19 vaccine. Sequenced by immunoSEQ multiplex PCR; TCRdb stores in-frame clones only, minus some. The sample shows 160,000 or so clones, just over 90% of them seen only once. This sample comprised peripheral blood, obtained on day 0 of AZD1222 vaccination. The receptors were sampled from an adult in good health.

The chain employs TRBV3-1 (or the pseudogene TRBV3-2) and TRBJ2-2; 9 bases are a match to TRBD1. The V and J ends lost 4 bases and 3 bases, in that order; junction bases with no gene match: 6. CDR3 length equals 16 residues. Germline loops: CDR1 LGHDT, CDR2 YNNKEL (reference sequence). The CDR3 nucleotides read TGTGCCAGCAGCCCTTTGGGACAGGGTCACACCGGGGAGCTGTTTTTT. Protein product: CASSPLGQGHTGELFF.

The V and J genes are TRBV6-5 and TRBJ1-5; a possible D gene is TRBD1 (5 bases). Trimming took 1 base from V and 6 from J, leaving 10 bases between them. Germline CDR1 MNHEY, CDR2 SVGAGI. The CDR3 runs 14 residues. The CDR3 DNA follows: TGTGCCAGCAGTTACTTAGGGGCTTCTCAGCCCCAGCATTTT. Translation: CASSYLGASQPQHF.

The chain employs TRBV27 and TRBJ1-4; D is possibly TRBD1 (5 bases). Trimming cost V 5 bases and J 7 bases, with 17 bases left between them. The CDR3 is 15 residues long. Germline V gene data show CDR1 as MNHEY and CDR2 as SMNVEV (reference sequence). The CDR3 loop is CASSVRVRGGEKLFF. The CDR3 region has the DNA TGTGCCAGCAGTGTCAGGGTCCGGGGGGGTGAAAAACTGTTTTTT.

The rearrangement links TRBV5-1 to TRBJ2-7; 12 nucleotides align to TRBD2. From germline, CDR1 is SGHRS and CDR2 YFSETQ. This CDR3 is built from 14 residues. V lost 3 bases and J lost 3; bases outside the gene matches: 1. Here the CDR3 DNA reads TGCGCCAGCAGCTGGGGACTAGCGGGCTACGAGCAGTACTTC. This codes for CASSWGLAGYEQYF.

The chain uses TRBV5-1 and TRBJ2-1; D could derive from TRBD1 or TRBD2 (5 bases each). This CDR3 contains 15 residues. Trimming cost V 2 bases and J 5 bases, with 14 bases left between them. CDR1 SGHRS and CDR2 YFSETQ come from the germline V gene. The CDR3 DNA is TGCGCCAGCAGCTTAGGCTCCCGGGGCCACAATGAGCAGTTCTTC. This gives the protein CASSLGSRGHNEQFF. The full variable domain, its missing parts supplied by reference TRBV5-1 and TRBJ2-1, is KAGVTQTPRYLIKTRGQQVTLSCSPISGHRSVSWYQQTPGQGLQFLFEYFSETQRNKGNFPGRFSGRQFSNSRSEMNVSTLELGDSALYLCASSLGSRGHNEQFFGPGTRLTVL.

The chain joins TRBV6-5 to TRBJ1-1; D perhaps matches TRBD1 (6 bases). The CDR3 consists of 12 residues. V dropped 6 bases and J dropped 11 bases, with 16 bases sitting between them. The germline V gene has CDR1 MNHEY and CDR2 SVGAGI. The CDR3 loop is CASRAGEGGAFF. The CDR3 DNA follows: TGTGCCAGCAGAGCAGGGGAGGGAGGGGCTTTCTTT.

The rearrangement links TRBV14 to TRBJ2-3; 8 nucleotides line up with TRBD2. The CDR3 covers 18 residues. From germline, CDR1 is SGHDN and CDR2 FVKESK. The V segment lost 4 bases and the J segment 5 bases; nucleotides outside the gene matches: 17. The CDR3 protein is CASSRRRRGLERVDTQYF. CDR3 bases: TGTGCCAGCAGCCGTAGAAGGAGGGGACTAGAGAGGGTAGATACGCAGTATTTT.